This T cell receptor beta chain came from a study of T-cell memory formation after mild COVID-19 (dated by TCRdb to about 2021). In terms of the full investigation: TCR sequence clusters from the two donors were largely donor specific. Longitudinal TCRalpha and TCRbeta repertoire sequencing tracked T-cell clones expanding and contracting after mild COVID-19 in a couple of donors. The cohort comprised two young, previously healthy adult volunteers, one female and one male. Findings and caveats that apply to the study as a whole: Some responding clones were found in pre-infection memory, which suggests that pre-existing cross-reactive memory T cells took part in the SARS-CoV-2 response. SARS-CoV-2 specificity was not confirmed for the second-wave clones peaking on day 37. Balanced CD4/CD8 phenotypes were observed for clones contracting from day 15 to 85, whereas a bias towards CD4+ was observed for a second wave of clones expanding from day 15 to 37. Contracting CD4+ clones turned up mainly in the CM and EM memory subsets, whereas EMRA was where CD8+ clones were enriched. The study covered only two mild cases, and larger cohorts including severe cases with pre-infection samples were considered necessary.

The instrument given in TCRdb is Illumina NovaSeq 6000. Using 5'RACE with constant-segment primers, TCRalpha and TCRbeta cDNA libraries were constructed, with sample barcodes and unique molecular identifiers added in the process. RNA was extracted from every sample with Trizol reagent. The libraries were amplified in two PCR steps, and the second step added a second sample barcode and Illumina TruSeq adapters. The libraries were sequenced on an Illumina NovaSeq using 2 x 150 bp paired-end reads. For the original study's pipeline: With migec v1.2.7, reads were demultiplexed and then collapsed into UMI-guided consensus sequences. With mixcr v2.1.11, UMI consensuses were aligned to TRA and TRB V and J templates and assembled into clonotypes. A clonotype was counted as expanded or contracted only when both edgeR and NoisET called the clonotype significant, with the noise models trained on biological replicates. For edgeR calls, the thresholds were a false discovery rate-adjusted p below 0.01 and a log2 fold-change of 1. As an exploratory analysis of dynamics, max-normalized trajectories of the 1000 most abundant clonotypes were examined by PCA with hierarchical clustering. Separately sequenced CD4+ and CD8+ repertoires were used to assign a CD4 or CD8 phenotype to each responding clone. TCRdb passed the public sequencing reads through fastp at Q25 and MiXCR, retaining productive beta sequences. For every CDR3 protein sequence, its rows merge into one entry that carries the most common genes and DNA. The V and J calls reflect TCRdb's pipeline rather than the authors' work. The sample table lists hundreds of thousands of distinct CDR3 sequences, about 23% of them with a count of one. The ten largest make up approximately 12% of the sample.

For this clonotype: It lacks a known antigen. No qualities accompany the bases; no much larger clone lies one base away.

PBMCs were isolated by Ficoll-Paque density gradient centrifugation. This receptor was identified in an adult woman who had mild COVID-19 (a few samples of this study predate the infection). The sample titles of this study are shuffled in the database, so cell type and time point are left out; the donor was told from shared clones. The sample taken for sequencing was PBMCs or a T cell subset sorted from them (not recorded which).

The nucleotide sequence reads TGTGCCAGCAGTCACCGGACAGGCGCCGGGGAGCTGTTTTTT. This codes for CASSHRTGAGELFF. The chain joins TRBV12-3 or TRBV12-4 to TRBJ2-2; 7 bases in between match TRBD1. V has 5 bases trimmed and J has 6 bases trimmed; junction bases matching no gene number 6. CDR3 length: 14 amino acids, cysteine to phenylalanine. The entry retains the CDR3 DNA only, 42 bases that are in frame from base 1.